This entry describes one TCR beta chain. The patients' disease, urothelial carcinoma, was locally advanced or metastatic. The assay was immunoSEQ multiplex PCR, and TCRdb's table has in-frame clones only and misses some. Of fewer than 130,000 clones listed, 70% to 85% are singletons. CDR3 length: 15 residues. Germline V lookup: CDR1 SGDLS, CDR2 YYNGEE. V lost 0 bases, J lost 3 bases, and 7 bases lay in between. These data are taken from a study of PD-L1 blockade in urothelial cancer. About the research overall: Atezolizumab (1,200 mg intravenously every 3 weeks) began in the mid-2010s for patients.

Sequenced here: PBMCs, sampled around atezolizumab (anti-PD-L1) treatment. The chain employs TRBV9 and TRBJ1-6; D is unresolved. This sequence originates from a man in his forties or fifties with urothelial cancer. CDR3 protein: CASSVAEYYNSPLHF. The CDR3 DNA reads as TGTGCCAGCAGCGTAGCGGAGTACTATAATTCACCCCTCCACTTT.